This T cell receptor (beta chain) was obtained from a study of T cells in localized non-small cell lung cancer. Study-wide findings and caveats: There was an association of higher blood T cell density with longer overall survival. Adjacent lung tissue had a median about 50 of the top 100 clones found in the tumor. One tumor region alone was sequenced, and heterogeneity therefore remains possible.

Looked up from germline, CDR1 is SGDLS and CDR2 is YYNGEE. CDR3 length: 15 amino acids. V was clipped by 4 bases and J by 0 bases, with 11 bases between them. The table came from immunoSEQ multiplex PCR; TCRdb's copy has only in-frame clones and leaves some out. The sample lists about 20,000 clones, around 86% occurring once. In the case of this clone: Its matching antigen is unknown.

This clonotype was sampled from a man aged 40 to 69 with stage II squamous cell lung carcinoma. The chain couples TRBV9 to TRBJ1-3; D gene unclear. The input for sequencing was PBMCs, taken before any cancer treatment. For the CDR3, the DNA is TGTGCCAGCAGCCCGGACGTCCTCTCTGGAAACACCATATATTTT. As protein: CASSPDVLSGNTIYF. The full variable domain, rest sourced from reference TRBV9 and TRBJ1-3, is DSGVTQTPKHLITATGQRVTLRCSPRSGDLSVYWYQQSLDQGLQFLIQYYNGEERAKGNILERFSAQQFPDLHSELNLSSLELGDSALYFCASSPDVLSGNTIYFGEGSWLTVV.